This T cell receptor beta chain originates from a study of blood T cell repertoires in COVID-19. Across the whole study: The United States, Italy and Spain were the sources of the acute and convalescent COVID-19 samples. T cells, B-cell-depleted T cells, or PBMCs supplied cDNA or gDNA.

The CDR3 is made up of 15 amino acids. Germline V gene sequence: CDR1 SGHRS, CDR2 YFSETQ. The trim removed 2 bases at V and 9 bases at J, leaving 6 bases unmatched. Per the original data handling: Using reference gene primer amplification, nucleated cell counts were estimated. Clones were sequenced by immunoSEQ multiplex PCR, and TCRdb holds only the in-frame ones, with some missing. For V, J and clone size, that table is used; D and trimming come from the DNA. The data contain approximately 200,000 clones, approximately 87% of them singletons. In its sample, this clone was seen once. Input material: peripheral blood. The sequence was collected from a woman aged 45-60 years with acute or convalescent COVID-19. The genes are TRBV5-1 and TRBJ2-1, with 12 bases aligning to TRBD2. The CDR3 here is CASSLSTSGGGEQFF. The CDR3 DNA sequence: TGCGCCAGCAGCTTATCGACTAGCGGGGGTGGTGAGCAGTTCTTC.